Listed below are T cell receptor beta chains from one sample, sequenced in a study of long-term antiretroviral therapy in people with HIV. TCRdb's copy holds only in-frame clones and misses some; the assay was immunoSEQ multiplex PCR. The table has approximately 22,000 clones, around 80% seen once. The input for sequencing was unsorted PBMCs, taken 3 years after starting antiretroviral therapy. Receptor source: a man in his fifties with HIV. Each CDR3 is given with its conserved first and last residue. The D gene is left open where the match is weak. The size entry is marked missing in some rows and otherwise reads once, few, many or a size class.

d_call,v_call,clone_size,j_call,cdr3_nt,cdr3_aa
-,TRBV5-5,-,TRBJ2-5,TGTGCCAGCAGCTTGGGGTACACCGGAGAGACCCAGTACTTC,CASSLGYTGETQYF
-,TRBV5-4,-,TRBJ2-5,TGTGCCAGCAGCTTGTTTCAGGGTTCTGGAGAGACCCAGTACTTC,CASSLFQGSGETQYF
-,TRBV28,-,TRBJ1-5,TGTGCCAGCAGTCCACCGGGCCTGGAACGAGATGAGGCCCTCTATAGCAATCAGCCCCAGCATTTT,CASSPPGLERDEALYSNQPQHF
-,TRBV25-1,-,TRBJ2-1,TGTGCCAGCAGTGAGCCAAGGGATGAGCAGTTCTTC,CASSEPRDEQFF
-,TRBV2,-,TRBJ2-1,TGTGCCAGCAGTGTGGGGCCCTCCTCCTACAATGAGCAGTTCTTC,CASSVGPSSYNEQFF
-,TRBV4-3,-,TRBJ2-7,TGCGCCAGCAGCCAAGGGCTTTCCGGGACGGTCTACGAGCAGTACTTC,CASSQGLSGTVYEQYF
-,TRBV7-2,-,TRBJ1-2,TGTGCCAGCAGCTTAGAGGTAGAAGTTAACTATGGCTACACCTTC,CASSLEVEVNYGYTF
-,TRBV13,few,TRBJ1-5,TGTGCCAGCAGCGGCCCGAATCAGCCCCAGCATTTT,CASSGPNQPQHF
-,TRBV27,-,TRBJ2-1,TGTGCCAGCAGGATGTACAATGAGCAGTTCTTC,CASRMYNEQFF
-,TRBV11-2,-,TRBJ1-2,TGTGCCAGCAGCATACGGACGCATGGCTACACCTTC,CASSIRTHGYTF
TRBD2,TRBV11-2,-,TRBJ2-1,TGTGCCAGCAGCTTAGGCCCAAGACTAGCGGGCCGCTACAATGAGCAGTTCTTC,CASSLGPRLAGRYNEQFF
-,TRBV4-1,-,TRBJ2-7,TGCGCCAGCAGCCCGAGGGGGACCGAGACCTACGAGCAGTACTTC,CASSPRGTETYEQYF
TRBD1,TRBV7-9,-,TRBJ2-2,TGTGCCAGCAGCTTACGCCGACCCTTAAGACAGGGCGGGCCCGGGGAGCTGTTTTTT,CASSLRRPLRQGGPGELFF
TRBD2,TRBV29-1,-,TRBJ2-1,TGCAGCGCGCTAGCGGGAGGCACGGAGAGGTACAATGAGCAGTTCTTC,CSALAGGTERYNEQFF
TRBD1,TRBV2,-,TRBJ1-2,TGTGCCAGCAGTGAACGTACAGGGGGCTCCTATGGCTACACCTTC,CASSERTGGSYGYTF
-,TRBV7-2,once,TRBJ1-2,TGTGCCAGCAGCTTTCTGGGGGGCGCATATGGCTACACCTTC,CASSFLGGAYGYTF
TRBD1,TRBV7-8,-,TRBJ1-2,TGTGCCAGCAGCTTCGGTAGGGGGCGCCTGGGCTATGGCTACACCTTC,CASSFGRGRLGYGYTF
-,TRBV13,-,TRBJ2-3,TGTGCCAGCAGCTTTCGGGGGGATACGCAGTATTTT,CASSFRGDTQYF
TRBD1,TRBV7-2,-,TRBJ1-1,TGTGCCAGCAGCCCTGGGACAGGGAGTGAAGCTTTCTTT,CASSPGTGSEAFF
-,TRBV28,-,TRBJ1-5,TGTGCCAGCAGTTTAGTATTGGTAAGGGTCGGGTTTGGCAATCAGCCCCAGCATTTT,CASSLVLVRVGFGNQPQHF
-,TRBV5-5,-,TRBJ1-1,TGTGCCAGCAGCTACACAAGGAACACTGAAGCTTTCTTT,CASSYTRNTEAFF
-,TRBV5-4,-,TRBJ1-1,TGTGCCAGCAGCCCCTGGACAAGTCGGAACACTGAAGCTTTCTTT,CASSPWTSRNTEAFF
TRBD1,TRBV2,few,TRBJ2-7,TGTGCCAGCAGTAACGCCGGGACAGTCTCCTACGAGCAGTACTTC,CASSNAGTVSYEQYF
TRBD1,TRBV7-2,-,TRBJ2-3,TGTGCCAGCAGCCTACAGGGGTCCGAGGGGGATACGCAGTATTTT,CASSLQGSEGDTQYF
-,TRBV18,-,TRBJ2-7,TGTGCCAGCTCACTGAGGGGGGAGGGCCCTTCCTACGAGCAGTACTTC,CASSLRGEGPSYEQYF
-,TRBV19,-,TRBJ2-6,TGTGCCAGTAGTATAATAGCAGGGGCCAACGTCCTGACTTTC,CASSIIAGANVLTF
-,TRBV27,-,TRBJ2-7,TGTGCCAGCAGTTTAGGGGGAAACGAGCAGTACTTC,CASSLGGNEQYF
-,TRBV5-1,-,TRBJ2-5,TGCGCCAGCAGCGGGGGGCAAGGGAACCAAGAGACCCAGTACTTC,CASSGGQGNQETQYF
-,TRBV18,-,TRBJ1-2,TGTGCCAGCTCACCGATGGACAGCTCTAACTATGGCTACACCTTC,CASSPMDSSNYGYTF